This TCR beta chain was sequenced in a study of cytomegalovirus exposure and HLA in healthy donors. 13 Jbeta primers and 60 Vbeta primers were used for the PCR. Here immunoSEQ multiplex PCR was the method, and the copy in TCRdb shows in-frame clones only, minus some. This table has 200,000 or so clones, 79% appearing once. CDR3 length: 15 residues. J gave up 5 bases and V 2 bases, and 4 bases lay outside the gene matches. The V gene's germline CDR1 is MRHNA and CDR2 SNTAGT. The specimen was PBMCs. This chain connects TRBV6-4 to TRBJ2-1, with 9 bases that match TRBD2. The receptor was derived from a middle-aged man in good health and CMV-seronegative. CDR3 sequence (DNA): TGTGCCAGCAGTGACGAAGGACTAGCGAACAATGAGCAGTTCTTC. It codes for CASSDEGLANNEQFF.